These 32 T cell receptor beta chains originate from one sample sequenced in a study of shared clonotypes between healthy human individuals. The protocol was immunoSEQ multiplex PCR, while the TCRdb copy is restricted to in-frame clones and leaves out a portion. The repertoire has 2 million to 2.5 million clones, approximately 94% of them found once; the top ten carry 1.5% to 2%. Naive CD8 cells, CD45RO-negative and positively selected for CCR7, excluded terminally differentiated effector memory CD45RA+ cells. The sample taken for sequencing was naive CD8+ T cells from PBMCs. These receptors were obtained from a man between 18 and 35 years old in good health. Some clones in this sample may be carry-over from other donors' samples.

This chain uses TRBV11-3 with TRBJ2-1, with 9 bases aligning to TRBD1. The germline gives CDR1 SGHNT, CDR2 YENEEA. V was clipped by 5 bases and J by 9 bases; unmatched bases: 11. The CDR3 contains 15 residues. CDR3 nucleotide sequence: TGTGCCAGCAGCGGGCAGGACAGGGGCGGGGGTGAGCAGTTCTTC. Amino acid sequence: CASSGQDRGGGEQFF.

About this clone: In the same sample, other DNA sequences code for this CDR3. The chain uses TRBV9 and TRBJ2-7, with TRBD1 matching 9 bases. This CDR3 comprises 15 residues. Germline V CDR1 and CDR2: SGDLS, YYNGEE. V lost 0 bases to trimming and J lost 2 bases; unmatched junction nucleotides: 3. The CDR3 bases are TGTGCCAGCAGCGTAGCGGGACAGGGCACCTACGAGCAGTACTTC. This sequence encodes CASSVAGQGTYEQYF.

A note on this clone: Other DNA sequences in the sample encode the same CDR3. The J gene is TRBJ2-7, the V gene TRBV6-5; TRBD2 matches 8 bases. The CDR3 length is 14 residues. The germline V gene has CDR1 MNHEY and CDR2 SVGAGI. V trimming: 0 bases; J trimming: 6 bases; junction bases outside the gene matches: 4. CDR3 in amino acids: CASSYSTGGGEQYF. CDR3 sequence (DNA): TGTGCCAGCAGTTACTCCACCGGGGGGGGCGAGCAGTACTTC.

This clone was recorded a few times. The chain recombines TRBV5-8 with TRBJ1-5; tentatively, D is TRBD1 (5 bases). Per germline, CDR1 SGHTS and CDR2 YDEGEE. This CDR3 contains 15 residues. With 5 bases removed from V and 5 bases from J, the gap between germline ends came to 17 bases. CDR3 DNA sequence: TGTGCCAGCAGGTCCGGGACGGAAGATTATCAGCCCCAGCATTTT. The encoded protein is CASRSGTEDYQPQHF.

This clone was seen once. The identical CDR3 is also encoded by other nucleotide sequences in the sample. CDR3 nucleotides: TGTGCCAGCAGCGTCGGACCGAGCTCCTACAATGAGCAGTTCTTC. This sequence encodes CASSVGPSSYNEQFF. This rearrangement joins TRBV9 to TRBJ2-1; D is undetermined. In germline, CDR1 is SGDLS, CDR2 YYNGEE. V dropped 2 bases and J dropped 0 bases, with 9 bases sitting between them. This CDR3 comprises 15 residues.

The chain recombines TRBV9 with TRBJ2-7; 12 nucleotides agree with TRBD1. This CDR3 region has 13 residues. The junction had 4 bases not matched to a gene; V was cut back by 7 bases and J by 5 bases. The V gene's germline CDR1 is SGDLS and CDR2 YYNGEE. In nucleotides, the CDR3 is TGTGCCAGCGGTGGGACAGGGGGCGACGAGCAGTACTTC. Translating it yields CASGGTGGDEQYF. The entire variable domain, with the rest obtained from reference TRBV9 and TRBJ2-7, is as follows: DSGVTQTPKHLITATGQRVTLRCSPRSGDLSVYWYQQSLDQGLQFLIQYYNGEERAKGNILERFSAQQFPDLHSELNLSSLELGDSALYFCASGGTGGDEQYFGPGTRLTVT.

The chain recombines TRBV11-2 with TRBJ1-2; the match to TRBD1 covers 11 bases. After removal of 5 bases from V and 4 bases from J, the junction contained 9 bases not matched to a gene. CDR1 and CDR2 (germline): SGHAT, FQNNGV. CDR3 size: 16 residues. The DNA of the CDR3 is TGTGCCAGCAGCCCGCCCGGGACAGGGGGGATCTATGGCTACACCTTC. Amino acid sequence: CASSPPGTGGIYGYTF.

CDR3 sequence reads: CASTLLYNEQFF. DNA for the CDR3: TGTGCCAGCACCCTGCTATACAATGAGCAGTTCTTC. V and J are TRBV11-2 and TRBJ2-1, with D uncertain. The length of the CDR3 is 12 residues. Germline CDR1 reads SGHAT; CDR2 reads FQNNGV. Between the trimmed V and J ends, which lost 7 bases and 4 bases, there was a span of 8 bases.

The J gene is TRBJ2-7, the V gene TRBV11-2; tentative D call: TRBD1 (7 bases). The germline V and J ends were trimmed by 5 bases and 3 bases, with 11 bases remaining between them. The CDR3 runs to 13 residues. CDR1 is SGHAT, CDR2 FQNNGV, per germline. CDR3 coding DNA: TGTGCCAGCAGCGCGGGACAGTACTACGAGCAGTACTTC. It codes for CASSAGQYYEQYF.

This clone was seen only a few times. The chain is built from TRBV2 and TRBJ1-1; D gene ambiguous. Germline values: CDR1 SNHLY, CDR2 FYNNEI. The V and J ends lost 4 bases and 6 bases respectively, with 9 bases between them. This CDR3 comprises 12 residues. CDR3: CASSVGQPEAFF. CDR3 sequence (DNA): TGTGCCAGCAGTGTAGGGCAGCCTGAAGCTTTCTTT.

The chain carries TRBV27 and TRBJ2-7; D might be TRBD1 (6 bases). This CDR3 contains 14 residues. Germline assignment: CDR1 MNHEY and CDR2 SMNVEV (reference sequence). Trimming pared 5 bases from V and 2 bases from J, leaving 13 bases between. CDR3 nucleotides: TGTGCCAGCAGTCCGTTGACAGGTACCTACGAGCAGTACTTC. It yields the protein CASSPLTGTYEQYF.

The chain links TRBV5-1 to TRBJ2-7; 9 bases align to TRBD2. The CDR3 runs 15 residues. V gave up 4 bases and J gave up 5 bases; unmatched junction bases: 10. The germline CDR1 and CDR2 sequences are SGHRS and YFSETQ. In nucleotides, the CDR3 is TGCGCCAGCAGCCCAACCCTGCGGGGGGGTGACGAGCAGTACTTC. This codes for CASSPTLRGGDEQYF.

The CDR3 DNA reads as TGTGCCAGTACCCTAGCCGGGGCAGGCACCGGGGAGCTGTTTTTT. This gives the protein CASTLAGAGTGELFF. J is TRBJ2-2 and V is TRBV19; the D gene could be TRBD1 or TRBD2 (5 bases each). V was pared by 7 bases and J by 4 bases, with 16 bases between. Germline V gene sequence: CDR1 LNHDA, CDR2 SQIVND (reference sequence). This CDR3 contains 15 residues. The full variable domain, rest sourced from reference TRBV19 and TRBJ2-2, is DGGITQSPKYLFRKEGQNVTLSCEQNLNHDAMYWYRQDPGQGLRLIYYSQIVNDFQKGDIAEGYSVSREKKESFPLTVTSAQKNPTAFYLCASTLAGAGTGELFFGEGSRLTVL.

This clone was seen a few times. The chain employs TRBV10-2 and TRBJ1-1; D uncertain. V was pared by 8 bases and J by 3 bases, with 7 bases between. The germline CDR1 and CDR2 sequences are WSHSY and SAAADI. The CDR3 extends over 11 amino acids. DNA of the CDR3: TGCGCCAGCGTTTGGTACACTGAAGCTTTCTTT. Encoded protein: CASVWYTEAFF.

In regard to this clone: The sample holds other DNA sequences that translate to the same CDR3. This chain joins TRBV27 and TRBJ2-3; D might be TRBD1 or TRBD2, each matching 6 bases. The V and J ends lost 6 bases and 1 base respectively, with 11 bases between them. The germline CDR1 and CDR2 sequences are MNHEY and SMNVEV (reference sequence). The CDR3 extends over 14 amino acids. The CDR3 nucleotides read TGTGCCAGCAGCCCCCGGGGGCGCACAGATACGCAGTATTTT. It translates to CASSPRGRTDTQYF.

The chain carries TRBV5-4 and TRBJ2-2, with 7 bases aligning to TRBD1. This CDR3 spans 16 amino acids. Germline CDR1 is SGHNT and CDR2 is YYREEE (reference sequence). V trimming: 1 base; J trimming: 5 bases; junction bases outside the gene matches: 8. The CDR3 region has the DNA TGTGCCAGCAGCTTGTTAGGGACAGATTTTACCGGGGAGCTGTTTTTT. It yields the protein CASSLLGTDFTGELFF. Full variable domain (outside the CDR3, taken from reference TRBV5-4 and TRBJ2-2): ETGVTQSPTHLIKTRGQQVTLRCSSQSGHNTVSWYQQALGQGPQFIFQYYREEENGRGNFPPRFSGLQFPNYSSELNVNALELDDSALYLCASSLLGTDFTGELFFGEGSRLTVL.

The chain has TRBV4-1 and TRBJ2-7, with a tentative D call TRBD1 (6 bases). Germline lookup yields CDR1 MGHRA and CDR2 YSYEKL. The CDR3 spans 18 residues. V lost 0 bases and J lost 3, with 21 bases in between. This chain's CDR3 is CASSQEGARGSAHYEQYF. CDR3 nucleotides: TGCGCCAGCAGCCAAGAGGGGGCCCGCGGCAGCGCGCACTACGAGCAGTACTTC.

CDR3 protein: CASREGFGGTNEKLFF. The DNA for the CDR3 is TGTGCCAGCAGGGAGGGTTTCGGGGGAACTAATGAAAAACTGTTTTTT. The chain employs TRBV25-1 and TRBJ1-4, with a possible D match to TRBD1 (5 bases). CDR1 is MGHDK, CDR2 SYGVNS, per germline. The V end lost 6 bases, the J end lost 1 base, and 15 bases lay between the germline ends. The CDR3 has 16 amino acids.

This chain uses TRBV4-3 with TRBJ1-1, with a possible D match to TRBD1 (5 bases). V was clipped by 0 bases and J by 6 bases, with 11 bases between them. Germline V lookup: CDR1 LGHNA, CDR2 YSLEER. The CDR3 is made up of 14 amino acids. CDR3 in DNA: TGCGCCAGCAGCCAAGAATTAGAGGGGCCTGAAGCTTTCTTT. It codes for CASSQELEGPEAFF.

Points on this clone: This sample includes further DNA sequences coding for the same CDR3. V is TRBV7-6 and J is TRBJ2-2; unclear D gene. Trimming stripped 3 bases from V and 5 bases from J, with 4 bases between. Germline V gives CDR1 SGHVS, CDR2 FNYEAQ. This CDR3 spans 12 amino acids. The CDR3 protein is CASSLVTGELFF. The CDR3 DNA reads TGTGCCAGCAGCTTGGTAACCGGGGAGCTGTTTTTT.

The rearrangement uses TRBV7-8 and TRBJ2-7; D is tentatively TRBD1 or TRBD2 (7 bases each). Between the trimmed V and J ends, which lost 2 bases and 4 bases, there was a span of 18 bases. Germline-derived CDR1 and CDR2 are SGHVS and FQNEAQ. There are 16 residues in the CDR3. The CDR3 protein is CASSLKGGGREYEQYF. The CDR3 nucleotides are TGTGCCAGCAGCTTAAAGGGAGGGGGCAGGGAATACGAGCAGTACTTC.

On this clone: In the same sample, other DNA sequences code for this CDR3. The V and J genes are TRBV27 and TRBJ2-2; 7 bases fit TRBD2. Germline assignment: CDR1 MNHEY and CDR2 SMNVEV (reference sequence). V shed 5 bases, J shed 2 bases, and the junction held 8 bases outside the gene matches. The CDR3 totals 16 residues. The chain's CDR3 is CASSPSAGENTGELFF. CDR3 nucleotides: TGTGCCAGCAGTCCTTCCGCGGGAGAAAACACCGGGGAGCTGTTTTTT.

This clone was picked up one time. Other DNA sequences from this sample encode an identical CDR3 as well. The chain has TRBV7-9 and TRBJ2-5; D is undetermined. The J call is in doubt because the DNA end fits TRBJ2-7 better. CDR1 is SEHNR and CDR2 is FQNEAQ in the germline V gene (reference sequence). The CDR3 has 12 residues. CDR3 region: CASSSSSYEQYF. Written as DNA, the CDR3 is TGTGCCAGCAGCTCGAGCTCCTACGAGCAGTACTTC.

V and J are TRBV28 and TRBJ1-2; 9 positions agree with TRBD1. In germline, CDR1 is MDHEN, CDR2 SYDVKM. CDR3 length: 20 residues. Trimming removed 5 bases from V and 5 bases from J; junction bases left unmatched: 24. CDR3 protein: CASSPLPRDRDRLTIYGYTF. In nucleotides, the CDR3 is TGTGCCAGCAGTCCATTGCCGCGGGACAGGGATCGACTTACTATTTATGGCTACACCTTC.

This clone was counted between two and nine times. The rearrangement links TRBV19 to TRBJ1-3, with D possibly TRBD1 on 5 matching bases. Trimming cost V 6 bases and J 2 bases, with 8 bases left between them. This CDR3 has 13 amino acids. Per the germline V gene, CDR1 is LNHDA and CDR2 is SQIVND (reference sequence). The CDR3 nucleotides are TGTGCCAGTAGCCCAGGGCCTGGAAACACCATATATTTT. The encoded protein is CASSPGPGNTIYF.

This clone appeared a single time. At the DNA level, this CDR3 is encoded by other sequences in the same sample as well. J is TRBJ2-7 and V is TRBV25-1; D is undetermined. CDR1 and CDR2 from the germline V gene are MGHDK and SYGVNS. This CDR3 spans 11 amino acids. The ends were cut back, 5 bases at V and 3 bases at J, with 5 bases in the middle. The CDR3 DNA reads as TGTGCCAGCAGTCCCGGCTACGAGCAGTACTTC. Translating it yields CASSPGYEQYF.

J is TRBJ2-2 and V is TRBV7-2, with 12 bases that match TRBD2. Germline CDR1 is SGHTA and CDR2 is FQGNSA. This CDR3 has 17 residues. The V and J ends lost 3 bases and 4 bases, in that order; junction bases with no gene match: 6. CDR3 sequence: CASSFPTSGSPTGELFF. Written as DNA, the CDR3 is TGTGCCAGCAGCTTCCCGACTAGCGGGAGTCCCACCGGGGAGCTGTTTTTT.

The chain couples TRBV27 to TRBJ2-1, with a weak D call TRBD2 (6 bases). Per the germline V gene, CDR1 is MNHEY and CDR2 is SMNVEV (reference sequence). Trimming took off 3 bases at V and 7 bases at J, with 13 bases between the two ends. This CDR3 is built from 14 residues. The CDR3 DNA reads TGTGCCAGCAGTTTCGTGCCGGAGGGTAATGAGCAGTTCTTC. Amino acids: CASSFVPEGNEQFF.

This sequence joins TRBV6-1 and TRBJ2-1; perhaps D is TRBD1 or TRBD2 (5 bases each). This CDR3 has 12 amino acids. Germline CDR1 is MNHNS and CDR2 is SASEGT. Trimming removed 11 bases from V and 4 bases from J, with 12 bases in between. CDR3 in DNA: TGTGCCTCGCAGGGAGTATACAATGAGCAGTTCTTC. Its protein is CASQGVYNEQFF.

This chain joins TRBV19 and TRBJ2-6; D tentatively fits TRBD1 or TRBD2 (5 bases each). Germline V gives CDR1 LNHDA, CDR2 SQIVND (reference sequence). The CDR3 runs to 15 residues. CDR3 DNA: TGTGCTGTTCTGGGACCGGGCTCTGGGGCCAACGTCCTGACTTTC. Encoded protein: CAVLGPGSGANVLTF.

The chain uses TRBV29-1 and TRBJ2-2, with TRBD1 matching over 10 bases. The germline CDR1 and CDR2 sequences are SQVTM and ANQGSEA. CDR3 length equals 15 residues. The ends lost 5 bases at V and 4 bases at J; junction bases unmatched: 7. As DNA, the CDR3 is TGCAGCGTTAGACCGGGACAGGGGAGCACCGGGGAGCTGTTTTTT. The encoded protein is CSVRPGQGSTGELFF.

The rearrangement uses TRBV6-5 and TRBJ2-5; 9 nucleotides agree with TRBD2. The CDR3 has 16 residues. Trimming cost V 2 bases and J 5 bases; bases outside gene matches: 9. CDR1 MNHEY and CDR2 SVGAGI come from the germline V gene. The CDR3 reads CASSYLAGLTFETQYF. CDR3 DNA sequence: TGTGCCAGCAGTTACCTAGCGGGATTGACTTTTGAGACCCAGTACTTC.